This T cell receptor (beta chain) comes out of a study of blood T cell repertoires in COVID-19 (dated by TCRdb to 2018 to 2020). Notes on the research overall: The collaborator samples originated in the United States, Italy and Spain and spanned the acute and convalescent phases of COVID-19. The prospective study material was composed of cDNA or gDNA derived from T cells, B-cell-depleted T cells, or PBMCs. Subjects who had been exposed to COVID-19, were actively infected with it, or had recovered from it provided the deeply sampled blood TCRbeta repertoires that made up the dataset. The repertoires were made available in a free public database intended to serve as a resource for research on the immune response to SARS-CoV-2. The samples were drawn from two sources: the first 160 participants of the ongoing ImmuneRACE study, and 1,000 to 1,500 subjects contributed by 6 global collaborators. The sample metadata nearly always contained a de-identified subject ID, COVID-19 status, age in years and sex. Where available, HLA class I and class II types were taken from metadata supplied by the sample provider and were not determined by assay-based typing. What the research found in general, with its limitations: How much clinical and demographic metadata was included differed by source and by participant, and the metadata was provided uncurated.

TCRbeta CDR3 regions were amplified from genomic DNA by means of the immunoSEQ Assay, a bias-controlled multiplex PCR. Per the source publication's procedure: Within the assay, amplification of reference gene primers was used to estimate how many nucleated cells each sample contained. To quantify the absolute abundance of each unique TCRbeta CDR3 rearrangement, sequence reads were collapsed and filtered. Productive Simpson clonality was computed per sample as the square root of Simpson's diversity index over productive rearrangements. This is the immuneACCESS table as TCRdb keeps it, with only in-frame sequences that have V and J called. A part of the clones is gone; compared with another copy, unresolved V genes explain less than half, and the rest is unexplained. Clonal size and the V and J genes are those of that table, whereas D and trimming came from the DNA. The sample table holds some 250,000 clones, of which roughly 91% were seen once. The biggest ten clones account for 0.9% to 1% of the sample.

A second Seattle source provided samples from volunteer blood donors who had recovered from COVID-19. The collaborating institutions used their own protocols to collect whole blood in K2EDTA tubes. For TCRbeta analysis, collaborator samples were shipped as frozen whole blood, as isolated PBMCs, or as DNA extracted from either sample type. The CDR1 and CDR2 encoded by the germline V gene are SGHAT and FQNNGV. The germline V end is reduced by 5 bases and the J end by 4 bases; junction bases left unmatched: 16. The CDR3 covers 18 residues, taking in both the cysteine and the phenylalanine. The only DNA kept is the CDR3, 54 bases in frame from the first base. This clone turned up a few times. What antigen it recognizes has not been identified. No much larger clone is present one base from it, and per-base qualities are unavailable.

Sample: peripheral blood. The TCR sequence derives from a woman aged 35 to 49 who had recovered from COVID-19. The sequence joins TRBV11-2 to TRBJ2-7, with 11 bases aligning to TRBD2. The CDR3: CASSVNQIAGGPGYEQYF. The DNA sequence is as follows: TGTGCCAGCAGCGTAAATCAAATAGCGGGAGGGCCCGGGTACGAGCAGTACTTC.